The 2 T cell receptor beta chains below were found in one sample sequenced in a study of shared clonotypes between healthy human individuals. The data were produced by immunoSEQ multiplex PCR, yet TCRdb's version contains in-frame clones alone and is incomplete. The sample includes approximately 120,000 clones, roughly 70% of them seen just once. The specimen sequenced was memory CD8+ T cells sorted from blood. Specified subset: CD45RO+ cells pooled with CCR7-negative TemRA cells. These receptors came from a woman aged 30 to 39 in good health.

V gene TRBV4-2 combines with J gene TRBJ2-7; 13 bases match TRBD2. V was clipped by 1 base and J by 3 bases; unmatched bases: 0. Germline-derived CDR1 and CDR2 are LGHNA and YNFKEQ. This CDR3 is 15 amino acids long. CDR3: CASSQGLAGGYEQYF. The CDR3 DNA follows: TGTGCCAGCAGCCAAGGACTAGCGGGAGGCTACGAGCAGTACTTC.

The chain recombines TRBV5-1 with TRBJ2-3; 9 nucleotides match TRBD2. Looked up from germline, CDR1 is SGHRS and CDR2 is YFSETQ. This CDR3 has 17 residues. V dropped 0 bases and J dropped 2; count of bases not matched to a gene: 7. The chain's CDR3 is CASSLVPAGGVTDTQYF. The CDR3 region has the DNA TGCGCCAGCAGCTTGGTTCCAGCGGGAGGAGTCACAGATACGCAGTATTTT.